The present T cell receptor (beta chain) was sequenced within a study of T cells in Graves' hyperthyroidism and ophthalmopathy. Points from the study as a whole: In the blood, most expanded thyroid clonotypes above 0.001 appeared as well. Using 13 V-J features, a model discriminated ophthalmopathy from stable hyperthyroidism.

Thyroid ultrasound and orbital computed tomography, with clinical symptoms and serum thyroxine and TRAb, informed diagnoses. The PBMCs were sourced from fresh peripheral blood (about 10 ml). From RNA transcripts, TCR beta CDR3 regions were amplified. HTBI primers drove first-round RT-PCR of the TCR CDR3. TCRdb re-analysed the multiplex PCR reads in MiXCR, keeping a single row per CDR3 protein. The data hold hundreds of thousands of distinct CDR3 sequences, with around 24% observed a single time. This clonotype showed up many times. What it binds is not known. Sequencing input: blood. The TCR was taken from a woman between 25 and 40 years old with Graves' ophthalmopathy.

CDR3 protein: CASSIRVNTEAFF. DNA of the CDR3: TGTGCCAGCAGCATAAGGGTGAACACTGAAGCTTTCTTT. The J gene is TRBJ1-1, the V gene TRBV6-5; D is unresolved. Germline lookup yields CDR1 MNHEY and CDR2 SVGAGI. With 6 bases removed from V and 0 bases from J, the gap between germline ends came to 8 bases. The CDR3 spans 13 residues.